These 26 T cell receptor beta chains came from one sample sequenced in a study of molecular identifiers for immune sequencing clone quantification. MiXCR, applied by TCRdb to the PCR reads, yields one record per CDR3 protein. The sample shows more than 450,000 distinct CDR3 sequences, about 25% of them seen only once. Specimen: naive CD8+ T cells from blood, with Jurkat cell RNA spiked in. Subset described: FACS-sorted CD8+CD4-CCR7+CD45RA+ naive T cells. The receptors shown here come from a human donor in good health. Some libraries in this study had Jurkat cell RNA spiked in.

The CDR3: CASSYLPIDNEQFF. CDR3 bases: TGTGCCAGCAGCTACCTGCCCATAGACAATGAGCAGTTCTTC. The gene calls are TRBV5-5 and TRBJ2-1, with D unclear. Trimming left V 3 bases short and J 5 bases short, with 12 bases between. The CDR3 totals 14 residues. Germline V gene lookup returns CDR1 SGHKS and CDR2 YYEKEE (reference sequence).

The CDR3: CASSIVLAGTYEQYF. The CDR3 coding sequence is TGTGCCAGTAGTATAGTGCTAGCGGGGACCTACGAGCAGTACTTC. This sequence joins TRBV19 and TRBJ2-7; 9 positions match TRBD2. Germline CDR1 and CDR2: LNHDA and SQIVND (reference sequence). After removal of 1 base from V and 2 bases from J, the junction contained 3 bases not matched to a gene. This CDR3 has 15 residues.

The sample holds a few counts of this clonotype. The V call is TRBV27, the J call TRBJ2-3, with 7 bases lining up with TRBD1. The CDR3 runs to 14 residues. After removal of 5 bases from V and 4 bases from J, the junction contained 6 bases not matched to a gene. The germline CDR1 and CDR2 sequences are MNHEY and SMNVEV (reference sequence). The CDR3 reads CASSRWDRPDTQYF. The CDR3, as DNA: TGTGCCAGCAGTCGATGGGACAGACCAGATACGCAGTATTTT.

The chain recombines TRBV4-3 with TRBJ1-4; D is possibly TRBD1 (5 bases). Germline V gives CDR1 LGHNA, CDR2 YSLEER. Trimming stripped 0 bases from V and 1 base from J, with 18 bases between. This CDR3 spans 19 amino acids. The CDR3 region is CASSQDSSPTGGTNEKLFF. For the CDR3, the DNA is TGCGCCAGCAGCCAAGATAGCTCCCCCACAGGAGGAACTAATGAAAAACTGTTTTTT.

This clonotype was found a few times. The rearrangement joins TRBV13 to TRBJ2-1; TRBD1 is a possible D gene (6 bases). The CDR3 covers 16 residues. The V and J ends lost 5 bases and 2 bases respectively, with 16 bases between them. Per the germline V gene, CDR1 is PRHDT and CDR2 is FYEKMQ (reference sequence). For the CDR3, the DNA is TGTGCCAGCAGCCTTCAGGTACAGGGCCCCTACAATGAGCAGTTCTTC. It yields the protein CASSLQVQGPYNEQFF.

V gene TRBV20-1 combines with J gene TRBJ1-5; 8 nucleotides match TRBD1. V was clipped by 5 bases and J by 2 bases; unmatched bases: 11. The CDR3 runs 16 residues. The germline gives CDR1 DFQATT, CDR2 SNEGSKA (reference sequence). The CDR3 nucleotides are TGCAGTGCTGGACAGGGATCAGGCTCTGGCAATCAGCCCCAGCATTTT. Its translation is CSAGQGSGSGNQPQHF.

This sequence joins TRBV9 and TRBJ2-3; tentatively, D is TRBD1 or TRBD2 (5 bases each). The CDR3 runs 18 residues. The V end lost 4 bases, the J end lost 6 bases, and 27 bases lay between the germline ends. From germline, CDR1 is SGDLS and CDR2 YYNGEE. The CDR3 nucleotides read TGTGCCAGCAGCCCTCCTGGTTTGGGGCGGGCGTCCTCCGATACGCAGTATTTT. Translated, it gives CASSPPGLGRASSDTQYF. Looking up the rest from reference TRBV9 and TRBJ2-3 gives the full variable domain: DSGVTQTPKHLITATGQRVTLRCSPRSGDLSVYWYQQSLDQGLQFLIQYYNGEERAKGNILERFSAQQFPDLHSELNLSSLELGDSALYFCASSPPGLGRASSDTQYFGPGTRLTVL.

In regard to this clonotype: A much larger clone lies a single base off, so this may be a read error. DNA for the CDR3: TGCGCCAGCAGTCAACCTGGCAGGGGGTACTACGAGCAGTACTTC. It is translated as CASSQPGRGYYEQYF. The rearrangement links TRBV5-1 to TRBJ2-7; 7 bases fit TRBD1. The CDR3 length is 15 residues. The germline V gene has CDR1 SGHRS and CDR2 YFSETQ. The trim removed 5 bases at V and 3 bases at J, leaving 11 bases unmatched.

This clonotype was seen a handful of times. This sequence joins TRBV4-3 and TRBJ2-3; D might be TRBD2 (6 bases). The CDR3 length is 15 residues. Deletions cut 5 bases from V and 0 bases from J, with 12 bases between. The V gene's germline CDR1 is LGHNA and CDR2 YSLEER. CDR3 loop: CASSYRDSSTDTQYF. CDR3 bases: TGCGCCAGCAGCTACCGGGACTCAAGCACAGATACGCAGTATTTT.

The V gene is TRBV4-3, the J gene TRBJ2-1; TRBD2 is a possible D gene (5 bases). Germline CDR1 LGHNA, CDR2 YSLEER. V dropped 1 base and J dropped 5 bases, with 9 bases sitting between them. The CDR3 length is 14 residues. The CDR3 region is CASSQGGLDNEQFF. The CDR3 nucleotides read TGCGCCAGCAGCCAAGGAGGGCTAGACAATGAGCAGTTCTTC.

This clonotype was counted at least ten times. V and J are TRBV5-1 and TRBJ2-7; 10 nucleotides agree with TRBD1. V gave up 4 bases and J gave up 5 bases; unmatched junction bases: 9. Per the germline V gene, CDR1 is SGHRS and CDR2 is YFSETQ. The CDR3 consists of 15 residues. CDR3 protein: CASSLTTGGADEQYF. The CDR3 region has the DNA TGCGCCAGCAGCCTAACGACAGGGGGCGCGGACGAGCAGTACTTC.

This clonotype was seen a handful of times. V gene TRBV4-3 combines with J gene TRBJ2-3; D remains ambiguous. The CDR3 runs to 13 residues. The V end was cut by 0 bases, the J end by 3 bases, with 4 bases between. Germline-derived CDR1 and CDR2 are LGHNA and YSLEER. The CDR3 reads CASSQDWTDTQYF. CDR3 nucleotide sequence: TGCGCCAGCAGCCAAGATTGGACAGATACGCAGTATTTT.

The CDR3 spells CASSSHRGRAYSNQPQHF. The CDR3 bases are TGTGCCAGCAGTTCCCACCGGGGCAGAGCTTATAGCAATCAGCCCCAGCATTTT. V and J are TRBV28 and TRBJ1-5, with D perhaps TRBD1 (5 bases). Trimming pared 4 bases from V and 0 bases from J, leaving 19 bases between. Germline CDR1 and CDR2: MDHEN and SYDVKM. The CDR3 loop spans 18 amino acids. Variable domain in full (rest from reference TRBV28 and TRBJ1-5): DVKVTQSSRYLVKRTGEKVFLECVQDMDHENMFWYRQDPGLGLRLIYFSYDVKMKEKGDIPEGYSVSREKKERFSLILESASTNQTSMYLCASSSHRGRAYSNQPQHFGDGTRLSIL.

This clonotype was recorded at least ten times. The gene calls are TRBV5-4 and TRBJ2-3; D unclear. Trimming removed 1 base from V and 0 bases from J, with 9 bases in between. This CDR3 comprises 15 residues. Germline CDR1 reads SGHNT; CDR2 reads YYREEE (reference sequence). CDR3 nucleotides: TGTGCCAGCAGCTTGTTGACGGATAGCACAGATACGCAGTATTTT. This gives the protein CASSLLTDSTDTQYF.

There are a few counts of this clonotype. The chain has TRBV11-2 and TRBJ2-2; a possible D gene is TRBD1 (6 bases). Germline V gene sequence: CDR1 SGHAT, CDR2 FQNNGV. With 8 bases removed from V and 4 bases from J, the gap between germline ends came to 14 bases. This CDR3 is built from 14 residues. This CDR3 is CASRRVGGTGELFF. The DNA of the CDR3 is TGTGCCAGCCGGCGGGTAGGGGGCACCGGGGAGCTGTTTTTT. Variable domain in full (rest from reference TRBV11-2 and TRBJ2-2): EAGVAQSPRYKIIEKRQSVAFWCNPISGHATLYWYQQILGQGPKLLIQFQNNGVVDDSQLPKDRFSAERLKGVDSTLKIQPAKLEDSAVYLCASRRVGGTGELFFGEGSRLTVL.

The rearrangement uses TRBV25-1 and TRBJ1-2; TRBD1 aligns across 10 bases. Trimming removed 6 bases from V and 7 bases from J; junction bases left unmatched: 8. Germline CDR1 and CDR2: MGHDK and SYGVNS. CDR3 length: 14 amino acids. CDR3 coding DNA: TGTGCCAGCAGCACCGGGACAGGGGTTTTTGGCTACACCTTC. Encoded protein: CASSTGTGVFGYTF.

This clonotype was seen repeatedly, ten times or more. The gene calls are TRBV6-5 and TRBJ2-7; D is perhaps TRBD2 (5 bases). The CDR3 runs to 16 residues. Trimming stripped 0 bases from V and 0 bases from J, with 12 bases between. Germline V lookup: CDR1 MNHEY, CDR2 SVGAGI. This CDR3 reads CASSYSVSGYSYEQYF. The DNA of the CDR3 is TGTGCCAGCAGTTACTCGGTTTCGGGGTACTCCTACGAGCAGTACTTC.

Here the CDR3 DNA reads TGCAGTGCTAGTAGCCGGGACAGGGCGACCTACGAGCAGTACTTC. Its protein is CSASSRDRATYEQYF. The chain has TRBV20-1 and TRBJ2-7; 9 bases map to TRBD1. V gave up 3 bases and J gave up 2 bases; unmatched junction bases: 8. Germline V gene lookup returns CDR1 DFQATT and CDR2 SNEGSKA (reference sequence). The CDR3 extends over 15 amino acids.

For this clonotype: The CDR3 does not end in the conserved phenylalanine or tryptophan, so this is likely a read error. The V call is TRBV6-2 or TRBV6-3, the J call TRBJ1-1; D remains ambiguous. Germline loops: CDR1 MNHEY, CDR2 SVGEGT. The V and J ends lost 5 bases and 5 bases respectively, with 18 bases between them. The CDR3 is made up of 15 amino acids. CDR3 region: CASSTPRDYRTEAFS. The CDR3 bases are TGTGCCAGCAGTACACCGAGAGATTACCGGACTGAAGCTTTCTCT.

This clonotype was picked up a small number of times. The rearrangement uses TRBV2 and TRBJ2-5, with 9 bases fitting TRBD2. The V gene's germline CDR1 is SNHLY and CDR2 FYNNEI. The CDR3 has 16 amino acids. After removal of 2 bases from V and 0 bases from J, the junction contained 4 bases not matched to a gene. Written as DNA, the CDR3 is TGTGCCAGCAGTGAAAGCCTAGCGGGGAACCAAGAGACCCAGTACTTC. Amino acid sequence: CASSESLAGNQETQYF.

This clonotype was counted at least ten times. J is TRBJ2-3 and V is TRBV29-1; 8 bases map to TRBD2. This CDR3 spans 13 amino acids. V lost 5 bases to trimming and J lost 2 bases; unmatched junction nucleotides: 3. Per the germline V gene, CDR1 is SQVTM and CDR2 is ANQGSEA. CDR3 loop: CSVLLADTDTQYF. In DNA, the CDR3 is TGCAGCGTTCTACTAGCGGACACAGATACGCAGTATTTT.

This clonotype was observed a handful of times. The J gene is TRBJ1-1, the V gene TRBV5-3, with TRBD1 matching over 9 bases. TRBV5-3 is an ORF, with its function uncertain. J gave up 3 bases and V 8 bases, and 8 bases lay outside the gene matches. This CDR3 region has 14 residues. CDR3 loop: CASRTGQGYTEAFF. Written as DNA, the CDR3 is TGTGCCAGCAGAACTGGACAGGGGTACACTGAAGCTTTCTTT.

The table lists this clonotype with many counts. This sequence joins TRBV20-1 and TRBJ1-1; weak D call: TRBD1 (6 bases). Between the trimmed V and J ends, which lost 5 bases and 3 bases, there was a span of 19 bases. This CDR3 has 15 residues. Germline V lookup: CDR1 DFQATT, CDR2 SNEGSKA (reference sequence). CDR3 nucleotide sequence: TGCAGTGCTGCCTACAGGGAAGGGGTGCACACTGAAGCTTTCTTT. Amino acids: CSAAYREGVHTEAFF.

This clonotype was recorded a few times. The chain combines TRBV4-1 with TRBJ1-5; no definite D call. Germline lookup yields CDR1 MGHRA and CDR2 YSYEKL. The CDR3 totals 13 residues. V lost 5 bases to trimming and J lost 5 bases, with 10 bases between them. The CDR3 coding sequence is TGCGCCAGCAGCGGCCAGGTAGATCAGCCCCAGCATTTT. It translates to CASSGQVDQPQHF.

Note on this clonotype: A read error is possible here, since a much larger clone lies one base away. This chain uses TRBV5-6 with TRBJ2-3; TRBD2 agrees at 7 bases. The CDR3 is 14 amino acids. The germline V gene encodes CDR1 SGHDT and CDR2 YYEEEE. CDR3: CASSLRGSTDAQYF. The DNA for the CDR3 is TGTGCCAGCAGCTTGCGCGGGAGCACAGATGCGCAGTATTTT.

As regards this clonotype: Here the CDR3 omits its conserved ending phenylalanine or tryptophan, so a read error is the likely source. The J gene is TRBJ2-1, the V gene TRBV19; 7 positions match TRBD2. The CDR3 runs 14 residues. Germline CDR1 is LNHDA and CDR2 is SQIVND (reference sequence). J was trimmed by 9 bases and V by 6 bases; bases with no gene match: 11. CDR3 residues: CASSLGGGPVEQFL. CDR3 in DNA: TGTGCCAGTAGCTTGGGGGGAGGGCCCGTTGAGCAGTTCCTC.